The subject of this entry is one T cell receptor beta chain. Some clones are missing from TCRdb's copy, which holds only in-frame ones; the method was immunoSEQ multiplex PCR. The sample lists roughly 670,000 clones, more than 80% occurring once. The sample originates from a study of blood T cell repertoires in COVID-19. About the research overall: The cDNA or gDNA used as material had been derived from T cells, B-cell-depleted T cells, or PBMCs.

Germline trimming cut 0 bases from V and 3 bases from J; bases unmatched to any gene: 3. The CDR3 totals 16 residues. The germline V gene has CDR1 SEHNR and CDR2 FQNEAQ (reference sequence). The receptor was derived from a woman between 18 and 29 years old with acute or convalescent COVID-19. Sample: peripheral blood. V and J are TRBV7-9 and TRBJ2-3; 10 nucleotides align to TRBD2. The CDR3 DNA sequence: TGTGCCAGCAGCTTAGCCGGGACTAGCGTAACAGATACGCAGTATTTT. This translates into CASSLAGTSVTDTQYF.